Listed here is a single TCR beta chain. This record belongs to a study of technical replicates of blood from a few donors. The table came from immunoSEQ multiplex PCR; TCRdb's copy has only in-frame clones and leaves some out. The sample records 53,000 or so clones, 85% to 95% being singletons. The germline V and J ends were trimmed by 0 bases and 6 bases, with 9 bases remaining between them. The CDR3 extends over 14 amino acids. Per germline, CDR1 SEHNR and CDR2 FQNEAQ (reference sequence). The sample comprised PBMCs. The chain links TRBV7-9 to TRBJ1-5; D ambiguous. The clonotype originates from a human donor in good health. Some clones in this sample may be carry-over from other donors' samples. CDR3 amino acids: CASSLANVGQPQHF. Here the CDR3 DNA reads TGTGCCAGCAGCTTAGCTAACGTCGGTCAGCCCCAGCATTTT.